The 17 T cell receptor beta chains in this list originate from one sample, sequenced in a study of blood T cell repertoires in COVID-19. The data were produced by immunoSEQ multiplex PCR, yet TCRdb's version contains in-frame clones alone and is incomplete. The sample has about 71,000 clones; around 86% are singletons. The sequenced material came from peripheral blood. These TCRs come from a man aged 25 to 45 with acute or convalescent COVID-19.

Only one count was recorded for this clone. V usage is TRBV6-2 or TRBV6-3 and J usage is TRBJ1-5; weak D call: TRBD1 (6 bases). The CDR3 totals 15 residues. V shed 2 bases and J shed 4 bases, with 12 bases lying between them. CDR1 is MNHEY, CDR2 SVGEGT, per germline. This CDR3 is CASSYTGGGNQPQHF. CDR3 coding DNA: TGTGCCAGCAGTTACACGGGGGGCGGGAATCAGCCCCAGCATTTT.

In the case of this clone: A read error may produce the germline difference seen at one junction end. The V and J genes are TRBV12-3 or TRBV12-4 and TRBJ1-4, with D perhaps matching TRBD1 (6 bases). This CDR3 is built from 11 residues. The CDR3 protein is CASSNRERLFF. CDR3 in DNA: TGTGCCAGCAGCAACAGGGAAAGACTGTTTTTT.

The chain employs TRBV7-6 and TRBJ1-1; D might be TRBD1 (6 bases). The CDR3 covers 16 residues. Trimming removed 5 bases at V and 6 bases at J, with 22 bases between. Germline loops: CDR1 SGHVS, CDR2 FNYEAQ. The CDR3 region has the DNA TGTGCCAGCAGCCAACAGGGAGTTATATCGTCGGCTGAAGCTTTCTTT. The encoded protein is CASSQQGVISSAEAFF.

The gene calls are TRBV12-3 or TRBV12-4 and TRBJ1-6, with D tentatively TRBD1 (5 bases). With 2 bases removed from V and 7 bases from J, the gap between germline ends came to 6 bases. The CDR3 loop spans 13 amino acids. CDR3 DNA: TGTGCCAGCAGTTTACAGGGAAATTCACCCCTCCACTTT. Amino acids: CASSLQGNSPLHF.

This clone was found once. The chain uses TRBV7-2 and TRBJ1-6, with D possibly TRBD1 on 5 matching bases. Trimming stripped 5 bases from V and 8 bases from J, with 19 bases between. The CDR3 extends over 16 amino acids. Germline V CDR1 and CDR2: SGHTA, FQGNSA. The CDR3 DNA reads TGTGCCAGCAGCCCCCAAGTCCCAGGGAGGGATTCACCCCTCCACTTT. It encodes CASSPQVPGRDSPLHF.

This CDR3 is CASSLGQITQETQYF. Written as DNA, the CDR3 is TGCGCCAGCAGCTTGGGACAGATTACACAAGAGACCCAGTACTTC. V is TRBV5-1 and J is TRBJ2-5, with D possibly TRBD1 on 5 matching bases. V was trimmed by 0 bases and J by 2 bases, leaving 11 bases between them. The CDR3 consists of 15 residues. The germline V gene encodes CDR1 SGHRS and CDR2 YFSETQ.

The genes are TRBV7-9 and TRBJ2-1, with 8 bases matching TRBD1. The CDR3 contains 15 residues. Per the germline V gene, CDR1 is SEHNR and CDR2 is FQNEAQ (reference sequence). V shed 4 bases, J shed 7 bases, and the junction held 9 bases outside the gene matches. The chain's CDR3 is CASSSDRGGMNEQFF. CDR3 nucleotide sequence: TGTGCCAGCAGCTCCGACAGGGGAGGAATGAATGAGCAGTTCTTC.

In this sample, this clone turned up a few times. V gene TRBV6-5 combines with J gene TRBJ1-6; D is unresolved. The CDR3 is made up of 13 amino acids. The V end was cut by 8 bases, the J end by 5 bases, with 10 bases between. Germline V gene lookup returns CDR1 MNHEY and CDR2 SVGAGI. The CDR3 sequence: CASWAGNNSPLHF. The CDR3 nucleotides read TGTGCCAGCTGGGCGGGTAATAATTCACCCCTCCACTTT.

The chain recombines TRBV13 with TRBJ2-2, with unresolved D. Between the trimmed V and J ends, which lost 5 bases and 4 bases, there was a span of 11 bases. This CDR3 spans 14 amino acids. Germline values: CDR1 PRHDT, CDR2 FYEKMQ (reference sequence). The CDR3 DNA sequence: TGTGCCAGCAGCCGCGCAAGAGTCACCGGGGAGCTGTTTTTT. Translating gives CASSRARVTGELFF.

The chain joins TRBV12-3 or TRBV12-4 to TRBJ2-5; the D is unclear. The CDR3 extends over 13 amino acids. The ends were cut back, 3 bases at V and 2 bases at J, with 7 bases in the middle. CDR3 coding DNA: TGTGCCAGCAGTTTTTGGCCTCAAGAGACCCAGTACTTC. This sequence encodes CASSFWPQETQYF.

The V call is TRBV19, the J call TRBJ1-5; possibly TRBD1 for D (6 bases). Trimming removed 5 bases from V and 2 bases from J, with 16 bases in between. CDR1 is LNHDA, CDR2 SQIVND, per germline (reference sequence). The length of the CDR3 is 16 residues. The CDR3 sequence: CASSRTATGRNQPQHF. The CDR3 nucleotides are TGTGCCAGTAGTCGGACAGCCACCGGGCGCAATCAGCCCCAGCATTTT.

The chain carries TRBV5-1 and TRBJ1-2; no reliable D call. Trimming removed 1 base at V and 2 bases at J, with 6 bases between. Germline V gene sequence: CDR1 SGHRS, CDR2 YFSETQ. The CDR3 covers 13 residues. This CDR3 reads CASSLSVNYGYTF. In DNA, the CDR3 is TGCGCCAGCAGCTTGTCTGTGAACTATGGCTACACCTTC.

This chain connects TRBV5-1 to TRBJ1-1; D might be TRBD1 (5 bases). This CDR3 has 15 residues. V lost 0 bases to trimming and J lost 5 bases, with 14 bases between them. Germline CDR1 and CDR2: SGHRS and YFSETQ. CDR3: CASSLAVGGGTEAFF. Written as DNA, the CDR3 is TGCGCCAGCAGCTTGGCCGTCGGGGGAGGGACTGAAGCTTTCTTT.

This chain's CDR3 is CASSQARLNTEAFF. For the CDR3, the DNA is TGTGCCAGCAGCCAAGCTAGGTTGAACACTGAAGCTTTCTTT. The chain uses TRBV3-1 (or the pseudogene TRBV3-2) and TRBJ1-1; D unclear. The CDR3 length is 14 residues. V shed 1 base and J shed 0 bases, with 6 bases lying between them. The germline CDR1 and CDR2 sequences are LGHDT and YNNKEL (reference sequence).

The chain employs TRBV3-1 (or the pseudogene TRBV3-2) and TRBJ2-1; D not certain. The germline gives CDR1 LGHDT, CDR2 YNNKEL (reference sequence). The CDR3 length is 12 residues. Trimming shortened V by 3 bases and J by 8 bases, and 8 bases separated the two germline ends. In DNA form, the CDR3 reads TGTGCCAGCAGCCATTTGGCTTATGAGCAGTTCTTC. It translates to CASSHLAYEQFF.

The chain joins TRBV28 to TRBJ1-4; 10 positions match TRBD1. The CDR3 is 15 amino acids. V lost 5 bases and J lost 7; bases outside the gene matches: 7. The germline CDR1 and CDR2 sequences are MDHEN and SYDVKM. The CDR3 sequence: CASSGGQGRGEKLFF. The CDR3 bases are TGTGCCAGCAGTGGGGGACAGGGGAGGGGTGAAAAACTGTTTTTT.

The chain is built from TRBV12-3 or TRBV12-4 and TRBJ2-1, with a possible D match to TRBD1 (6 bases). Trimming took 5 bases from V and 8 from J, leaving 10 bases between them. This CDR3 is 12 amino acids long. The CDR3 region is CASSESGDEQFF. The DNA for the CDR3 is TGTGCCAGCAGTGAATCAGGGGATGAGCAGTTCTTC.